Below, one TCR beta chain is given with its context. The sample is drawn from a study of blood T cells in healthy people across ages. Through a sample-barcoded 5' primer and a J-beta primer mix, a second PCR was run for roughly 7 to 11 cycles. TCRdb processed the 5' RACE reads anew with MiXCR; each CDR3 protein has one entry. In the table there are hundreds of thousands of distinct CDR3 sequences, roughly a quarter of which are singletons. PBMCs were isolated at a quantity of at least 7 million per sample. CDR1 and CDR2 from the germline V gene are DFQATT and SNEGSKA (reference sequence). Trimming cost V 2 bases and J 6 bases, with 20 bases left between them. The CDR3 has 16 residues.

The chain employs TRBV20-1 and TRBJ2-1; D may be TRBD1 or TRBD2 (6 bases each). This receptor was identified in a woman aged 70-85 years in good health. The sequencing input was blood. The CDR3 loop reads CSARLIWGATGNEQFF. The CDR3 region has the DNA TGCAGTGCTAGATTAATATGGGGGGCAACCGGCAATGAGCAGTTCTTC.